The entry below gives a single T cell receptor beta chain sequence along with its context. The CDR3 is made up of 12 amino acids. V lost 6 bases and J 0 bases, leaving 7 bases between the germline ends. From germline, CDR1 is DFQATT and CDR2 SNEGSKA (reference sequence). These data are taken from a study of blood T cells in healthy people across ages. Together with a sample-barcoded 5' primer, a J-beta primer mix was included in a second PCR lasting about 7 to 11 cycles. One entry per CDR3 protein, called by TCRdb with MiXCR from the 5' RACE reads. Here the sample spans 660,000 or so distinct CDR3 sequences, about 53% being singletons.

This TCR derives from a man aged 55 to 70 in good health. The genes are TRBV20-1 and TRBJ2-3; D is unclear. The sequenced material came from blood. Here the CDR3 reads CSAHRSTDTQYF. The CDR3 coding sequence is TGCAGTGCCCACCGGAGCACAGATACGCAGTATTTT.